This TCR beta chain derives from a study of shared clonotypes between healthy human individuals. Study context: The cohort had two women and a few men, ages 18 to 49.

TCRdb's table, derived via immunoSEQ multiplex PCR, lists solely in-frame clones and lacks some. Of under 2,500,000 clones listed, roughly 95% were seen once; the top ten hold roughly 0.13%. All donors were healthy HIV-negative adults lacking recent acute infections or vaccinations. The V segment lost 8 bases and the J segment 2 bases; nucleotides outside the gene matches: 10. CDR3 length: 15 amino acids. Per the germline V gene, CDR1 is SNHLY and CDR2 is FYNNEI. Points from the study as a whole: The sharing of roughly 5% of naive CD4 clonotypes was seen across a handful of donors.

About this clone itself: The antigen remains unidentified.

The source material was naive CD4+ T cells sorted from blood. The subset is: CD45RA+ positively selected. V is TRBV2 and J is TRBJ2-3; 7 bases agree with TRBD1. This TCR derives from a man aged 18-30 years in good health. The CDR3, as DNA: TGTGCCAGCGGAAGGACAGGCTTCTCCACAGATACGCAGTATTTT. This sequence encodes CASGRTGFSTDTQYF.